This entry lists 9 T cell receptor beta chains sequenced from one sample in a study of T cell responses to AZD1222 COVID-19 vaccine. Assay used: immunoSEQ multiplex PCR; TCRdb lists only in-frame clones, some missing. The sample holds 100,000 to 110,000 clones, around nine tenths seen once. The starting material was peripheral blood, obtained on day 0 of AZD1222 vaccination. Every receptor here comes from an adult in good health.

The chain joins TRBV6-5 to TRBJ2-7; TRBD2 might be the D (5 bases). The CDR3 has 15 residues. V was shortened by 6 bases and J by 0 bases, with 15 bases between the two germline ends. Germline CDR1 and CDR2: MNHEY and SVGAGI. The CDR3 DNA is TGTGCCAGCAGCCTCGGGGTGAGTCGCTCCTACGAGCAGTACTTC. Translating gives CASSLGVSRSYEQYF.

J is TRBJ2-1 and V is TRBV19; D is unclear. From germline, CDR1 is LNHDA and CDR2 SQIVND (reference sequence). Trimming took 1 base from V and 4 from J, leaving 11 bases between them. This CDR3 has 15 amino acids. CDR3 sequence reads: CASSIVTVNYNEQFF. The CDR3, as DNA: TGTGCCAGTAGTATAGTTACAGTCAATTACAATGAGCAGTTCTTC.

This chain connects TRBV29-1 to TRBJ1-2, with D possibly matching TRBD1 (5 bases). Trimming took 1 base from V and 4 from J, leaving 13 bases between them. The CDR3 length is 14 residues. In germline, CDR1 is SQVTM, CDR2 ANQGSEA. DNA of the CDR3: TGCAGCGTTGAAGGGCGGGACGGTGTCTATGGCTACACCTTC. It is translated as CSVEGRDGVYGYTF.

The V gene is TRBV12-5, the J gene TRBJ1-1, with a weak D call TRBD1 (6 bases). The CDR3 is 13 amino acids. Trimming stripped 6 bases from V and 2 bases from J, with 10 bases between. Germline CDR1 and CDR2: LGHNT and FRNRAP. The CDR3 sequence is CASGQTGNTEAFF. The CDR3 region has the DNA TGTGCTAGTGGCCAGACAGGAAACACTGAAGCTTTCTTT.

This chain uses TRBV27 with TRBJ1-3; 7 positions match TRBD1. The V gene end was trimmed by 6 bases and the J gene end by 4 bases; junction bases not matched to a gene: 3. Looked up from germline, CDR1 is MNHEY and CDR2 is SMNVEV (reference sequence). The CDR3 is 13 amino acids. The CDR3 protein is CASSPGGGNTIYF. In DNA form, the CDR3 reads TGTGCCAGCAGCCCAGGGGGAGGAAACACCATATATTTT.

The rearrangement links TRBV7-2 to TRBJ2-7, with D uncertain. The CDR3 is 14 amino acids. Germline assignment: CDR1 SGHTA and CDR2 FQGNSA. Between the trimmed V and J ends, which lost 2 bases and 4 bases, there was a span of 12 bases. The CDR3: CASSLTVSRYEQYF. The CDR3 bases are TGTGCCAGCAGCTTAACAGTCTCGAGGTACGAGCAGTACTTC.

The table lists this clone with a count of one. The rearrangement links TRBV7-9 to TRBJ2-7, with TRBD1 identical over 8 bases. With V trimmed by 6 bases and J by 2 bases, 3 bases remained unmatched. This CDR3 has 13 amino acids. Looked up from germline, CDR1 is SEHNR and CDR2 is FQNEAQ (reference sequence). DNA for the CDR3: TGTGCCAGCAGTCTACAGGGGGCCTACGAGCAGTACTTC. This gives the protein CASSLQGAYEQYF.

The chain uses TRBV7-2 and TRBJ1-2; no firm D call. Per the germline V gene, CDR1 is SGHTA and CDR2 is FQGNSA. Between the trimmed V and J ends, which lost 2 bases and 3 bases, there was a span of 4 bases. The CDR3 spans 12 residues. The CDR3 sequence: CASSLLDYGYTF. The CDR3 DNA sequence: TGTGCCAGCAGCTTATTGGACTATGGCTACACCTTC.

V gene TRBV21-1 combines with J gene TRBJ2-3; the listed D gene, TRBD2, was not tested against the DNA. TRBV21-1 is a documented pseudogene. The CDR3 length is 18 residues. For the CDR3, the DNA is TGTGCCAGCAAAAAAGAACCCCTACCCGCCGGGAGGACAGATACGCAGTATTTT. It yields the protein CASKKEPLPAGRTDTQYF.